This T cell receptor (beta chain) came from a study of beta chain features in type 1 diabetes (dated 2018 in TCRdb). Broadly, across the study: Mean age, gender distribution, total cell number and subset yield were not different between patients and healthy donors. Across all samples, approximately 98,000,000 sorted cells were examined, and cell number per subset correlated strongly with RNA yield. The study compared the TCRB repertoires of sorted circulating CD4+ T cell subsets in recently diagnosed type 1 diabetes patients with those in matched healthy donors. Naive and central memory subsets were obtained from all 30 or so donors, but regulatory and stem cell-like memory subsets were isolated from only 8 patients and roughly 8 healthy donors.

Each donor gave one peripheral blood draw, approximately 0.11 L on average, collected into heparinised tubes. Using a panel that included CD45RO, CCR7, CD25, CD127, CD95 and CD27, naive, central memory, regulatory and stem cell-like memory CD4+ T cells were sorted on a BD FACSAria II. All sorted populations exceeded 98% purity. Right away, PBMCs were isolated by Lymphoprep density gradient centrifugation and were stained directly, with no culture step. So that batch effects would be minimized, each experiment stained and sorted samples in pairs, pairing one healthy donor with one patient. Regarding this clone: Its recognized antigen is unknown. No qualities accompany the bases; no much larger clone lies one base away.

The entire isolated RNA was reverse transcribed using the High Capacity cDNA Reverse Transcription Kit, and thus expressed TCRB transcripts were sequenced. Naive, central memory and regulatory T cell samples underwent deep immunoSEQ sequencing, averaging about 3.5 million total reads per sample. After sorted cells were lysed in RLT buffer, RNA was extracted with DNase-treated RNeasy Micro or Mini kits, with the choice depending on cell number. To prevent cross-contamination, each cell subset was processed individually, whereas patient and healthy donor samples were processed jointly. TCRB sequences were amplified from cDNA with the immunoSEQ multiplex PCR, producing 87-bp fragments spanning the CDR3 region. Sequencing of the amplicons was performed on the Illumina HiSeq platform. The authors' pipeline ran thus. PCR bias was computationally corrected using synthetic template baselines, reads within Hamming distance 2 were collapsed, and singletons that could not be merged were discarded. Reads were aligned against IMGT to assign V, D and J genes, CDR3 length and insertions or deletions at six rearrangement sites. Clonotype counts were normalized to sorted cell number within each subset before computing true diversity and Gini coefficients with the tcR R package. The overlap coefficient, calculated on TCRB nucleotide sequences, was used to measure repertoire sharing. Out-of-frame TCRB sequences from naive cells were analyzed as a proxy for the pre-selection repertoire. Drawn from immuneACCESS, this table holds only the in-frame rearrangements with V and J called that TCRdb kept. Clones are partly lost; checked studies trace under half to an unresolved V gene and leave the rest unexplained. V and J calls and clone size are those listed in that table; D and trimming were worked out from the DNA. The sample yields roughly 730,000 clones; under 15% were counted once. Jointly, the top ten make up less than 0.025% of the sample.

The full study reports these points: Naive, central memory and regulatory TCRB repertoires appeared more similar among patients than among healthy donors. At VDJ recombination sites, patients with type 1 diabetes made fewer insertions and deleted more nucleotides, a pattern implying thymic rearrangement abnormalities. Shorter templates might be favored by PCR, yet because patient and control samples were amplified and corrected together, any such skew would affect both groups equally. In all four CD4+ subsets, TCRB CDR3 length was moderately but significantly shorter in type 1 diabetes patients. Sequencing cDNA rather than genomic DNA could over-represent highly expressing activated cells, although activation and CD3 levels did not differ between groups. Only small numbers of individuals were included in the HLA sub-analyses, which left unresolved whether HLA type had any influence on TCRB rearrangement.

V and J are trimmed by 0 bases and 6 bases, and the gene matches miss 4 bases of the junction. From the cysteine through the phenylalanine, the CDR3 covers 15 amino acids. The only DNA kept is the CDR3, 45 bases in frame from the first base. Sequences SGHNT (CDR1) and YYREEE (CDR2) are obtained from the germline V gene (reference sequence). This clonotype originated in a man in his late teens or twenties with type 1 diabetes. This sequence uses TRBV5-4 and TRBJ2-2, with TRBD1 identical over 8 junction bases. The source material was naive CD4+ T cells from blood. The sample's cell subset or site label is to be understood as: true naive CD4+ T cells. The DNA sequence is TGTGCCAGCAGCTTGGTGCCAGGGGGCTCCGGGGAGCTGTTTTTT. This is translated as CASSLVPGGSGELFF.